These 31 T cell receptor beta chains came from one sample sequenced in a study of blood T cell repertoires in COVID-19. Profiling relied on immunoSEQ multiplex PCR, and the TCRdb table lists in-frame clones only, not all of them. The sample has 250,000 to 300,000 clones, approximately 83% seen once. The sequencing input was peripheral blood. These receptors all come from a woman aged 70-85 years with acute or convalescent COVID-19.

This chain joins TRBV29-1 and TRBJ2-3, with D possibly TRBD2 on 7 matching bases. The CDR3 has 16 residues. Between the trimmed V and J ends, which lost 7 bases and 0 bases, there was a span of 20 bases. Germline V CDR1 and CDR2: SQVTM, ANQGSEA. The CDR3 coding sequence is TGCAGCGCCGCGGGGGCTGACCCGGCTAGCACAGATACGCAGTATTTT. It encodes CSAAGADPASTDTQYF.

The chain couples TRBV11-2 to TRBJ1-2, with 7 bases lining up with TRBD1. Germline loops: CDR1 SGHAT, CDR2 FQNNGV. V lost 4 bases to trimming and J lost 6 bases; unmatched junction nucleotides: 8. The CDR3 spans 14 residues. The CDR3 region is CASSSLGGGDGYTF. The CDR3 DNA reads TGTGCCAGCAGCTCTCTAGGAGGGGGCGATGGCTACACCTTC.

The chain links TRBV9 to TRBJ2-3, with TRBD2 identical over 8 bases. The CDR3 totals 15 residues. In germline, CDR1 is SGDLS, CDR2 YYNGEE. Trimming cost V 0 bases and J 5 bases; bases outside gene matches: 5. The CDR3 here is CASSVGGGPVDTQYF. CDR3 DNA: TGTGCCAGCAGCGTAGGCGGGGGGCCCGTAGATACGCAGTATTTT.

The chain carries TRBV7-8 and TRBJ2-7, with TRBD1 matching over 7 bases. Germline CDR1 is SGHVS and CDR2 is FQNEAQ. V shed 4 bases and J 2 bases; nucleotides not matched to a gene: 8. The CDR3 spans 15 residues. CDR3 sequence reads: CASSSYRGSTYEQYF. The CDR3 coding sequence is TGTGCCAGCAGCTCTTACAGGGGATCGACCTACGAGCAGTACTTC.

J is TRBJ1-1 and V is TRBV5-6; D is uncertain. CDR1 is SGHDT, CDR2 YYEEEE, per germline. The CDR3 is made up of 14 amino acids. Trimming took off 2 bases at V and 1 base at J, with 9 bases between the two ends. CDR3 residues: CASSFRFKNTEAFF. For the CDR3, the DNA is TGTGCCAGCAGCTTCCGGTTCAAGAACACTGAAGCTTTCTTT.

The chain joins TRBV5-4 to TRBJ2-2; 7 bases match TRBD1. CDR1 is SGHNT and CDR2 is YYREEE in the germline V gene (reference sequence). The CDR3 covers 16 residues. J lost 6 bases, V lost 4 bases, and 12 bases had no gene match. CDR3 bases: TGTGCCAGCAGCGTAGTGACAGGGAAATTCTCCGGGGAGCTGTTTTTT. Its protein is CASSVVTGKFSGELFF. Full variable domain (outside the CDR3, taken from reference TRBV5-4 and TRBJ2-2): ETGVTQSPTHLIKTRGQQVTLRCSSQSGHNTVSWYQQALGQGPQFIFQYYREEENGRGNFPPRFSGLQFPNYSSELNVNALELDDSALYLCASSVVTGKFSGELFFGEGSRLTVL.

The chain's CDR3 is CAISSGTGGVLRSNEQFF. The CDR3 DNA reads as TGTGCCATCAGTTCCGGGACAGGGGGCGTCTTACGCTCCAATGAGCAGTTCTTC. The chain combines TRBV10-3 with TRBJ2-1; 12 positions agree with TRBD1. The CDR3 runs 18 residues. V gave up 5 bases and J gave up 6 bases; unmatched junction bases: 14. Germline assignment: CDR1 ENHRY and CDR2 SYGVKD.

The chain employs TRBV3-1 (or the pseudogene TRBV3-2) and TRBJ1-5; TRBD1 matches 7 bases. V shed 4 bases and J 2 bases; nucleotides not matched to a gene: 5. The CDR3 is made up of 15 amino acids. CDR1 and CDR2 (germline): LGHDT, YNNKEL (reference sequence). Written as DNA, the CDR3 is TGTGCCAGCAGCCCAGGACAGGTCGGCAATCAGCCCCAGCATTTT. Amino acids: CASSPGQVGNQPQHF.

The CDR3 coding sequence is TGTGCCAGTAGTCCGACAGGGGCAGATACGCAGTATTTT. Its translation is CASSPTGADTQYF. The chain combines TRBV19 with TRBJ2-3; TRBD1 matches 8 bases. The CDR3 runs to 13 residues. The germline V gene encodes CDR1 LNHDA and CDR2 SQIVND (reference sequence). Trimming at V came to 5 bases and at J to 4 bases, leaving 2 bases not matched to a gene.

The chain carries TRBV3-1 (or the pseudogene TRBV3-2) and TRBJ1-2; 9 bases are shared with TRBD1. Germline V CDR1 and CDR2: LGHDT, YNNKEL (reference sequence). The CDR3 length is 15 residues. Trimming at V came to 4 bases and at J to 5 bases, leaving 8 bases not matched to a gene. CDR3 coding DNA: TGTGCCAGCAGCCTCGGGACAGGGCAGGGGTATGGCTACACCTTC. It is translated as CASSLGTGQGYGYTF.

This chain connects TRBV3-1 (or the pseudogene TRBV3-2) to TRBJ1-2; no definite D call. V was shortened by 1 base and J by 4 bases, with 4 bases between the two germline ends. Germline V lookup: CDR1 LGHDT, CDR2 YNNKEL (reference sequence). The CDR3 is made up of 12 amino acids. The CDR3 spells CASSQGLYGYTF. In nucleotides, the CDR3 is TGTGCCAGCAGCCAAGGGCTCTATGGCTACACCTTC.

The V gene is TRBV3-1 (or the pseudogene TRBV3-2), the J gene TRBJ1-1, with no clear D. Trimming cost V 8 bases and J 1 base, with 11 bases left between them. The CDR3 is 13 amino acids. CDR1 and CDR2 (germline): LGHDT, YNNKEL (reference sequence). CDR3 loop: CASGRKTNTEAFF. In nucleotides, the CDR3 is TGTGCCAGCGGGCGTAAAACGAACACTGAAGCTTTCTTT.

The rearrangement links TRBV21-1 to TRBJ2-7; TRBD1, as called in the table, went unchecked against the DNA. TRBV21-1 is a pseudogene. The CDR3 is 16 residues long. CDR3 residues: CASSSRDRESSYEQYF. In nucleotides, the CDR3 is TGTGCCAGCAGCTCGCGTGACAGGGAGAGCTCCTACGAGCAGTACTTC.

This chain joins TRBV2 and TRBJ1-2, with D possibly matching TRBD1 (6 bases). The germline V gene encodes CDR1 SNHLY and CDR2 FYNNEI. CDR3 length equals 14 residues. The germline V and J ends were trimmed by 2 bases and 4 bases, with 11 bases remaining between them. In DNA, the CDR3 is TGTGCCAGCAGTGAATTAGGACAGCTCTATGGCTACACCTTC. Translation gives CASSELGQLYGYTF.

The chain links TRBV18 to TRBJ1-4; 8 positions agree with TRBD1. The CDR3 loop spans 15 amino acids. The J segment lost 6 bases and the V segment lost 5 bases, leaving 8 bases of the junction unmatched. Germline lookup yields CDR1 KGHSH and CDR2 LQKENI. CDR3 sequence (DNA): TGTGCCAGCTCAGGGCAGGGGGCTCCGGATGAAAAACTGTTTTTT. This codes for CASSGQGAPDEKLFF.

The chain combines TRBV5-1 with TRBJ2-5; 8 bases align to TRBD2. In germline, CDR1 is SGHRS, CDR2 YFSETQ. The CDR3 has 16 residues. The V gene end was trimmed by 5 bases and the J gene end by 0 bases; junction bases not matched to a gene: 9. CDR3 nucleotide sequence: TGCGCCAGCAGGAAGGGCAAGCGGGGGTACCAAGAGACCCAGTACTTC. Amino acid sequence: CASRKGKRGYQETQYF.

The V call is TRBV7-3, the J call TRBJ2-2; no reliable D call. The CDR3 totals 15 residues. Germline-derived CDR1 and CDR2 are SGHTA and FQGTGA. Trimming took off 3 bases at V and 6 bases at J, with 14 bases between the two ends. The CDR3 spells CASSFSRIGAGELFF. DNA of the CDR3: TGTGCCAGCAGCTTCTCTAGAATAGGCGCCGGGGAGCTGTTTTTT.

The rearrangement uses TRBV4-1 and TRBJ1-5; D remains unclear. Germline CDR1 reads MGHRA; CDR2 reads YSYEKL. CDR3 length: 14 amino acids. The V end lost 4 bases, the J end lost 6 bases, and 13 bases lay between the germline ends. The DNA for the CDR3 is TGCGCCAGCAGCCCCCAGCGGAGAGTTCAGCCCCAGCATTTT. Protein sequence: CASSPQRRVQPQHF.

The V call is TRBV6-5, the J call TRBJ2-1; no reliable D call. From germline, CDR1 is MNHEY and CDR2 SVGAGI. V dropped 7 bases and J dropped 7 bases, with 8 bases sitting between them. CDR3 size: 11 residues. The CDR3 DNA reads as TGTGCCAGCACCGAGCTGAATGAGCAGTTCTTC. Its translation: CASTELNEQFF.

This clone was seen just once. The chain recombines TRBV14 with TRBJ2-5; TRBD1 aligns across 8 bases. This CDR3 has 16 residues. The V gene's germline CDR1 is SGHDN and CDR2 FVKESK. V was pared by 4 bases and J by 4 bases, with 11 bases of the junction left unmatched. CDR3 sequence (DNA): TGTGCCAGCAGCCCCCGCCAGGGACAGGCAGGAGAGACCCAGTACTTC. Its translation: CASSPRQGQAGETQYF. Based on the CDR3 plus reference TRBV14 and TRBJ2-5, the full variable domain is EAGVTQFPSHSVIEKGQTVTLRCDPISGHDNLYWYRRVMGKEIKFLLHFVKESKQDESGMPNNRFLAERTGGTYSTLKVQPAELEDSGVYFCASSPRQGQAGETQYFGPGTRLLVL.

The gene calls are TRBV5-1 and TRBJ1-1; a weak D match, TRBD1 (6 bases). The V and J ends lost 0 bases and 1 base respectively, with 13 bases between them. This CDR3 is built from 16 residues. Looked up from germline, CDR1 is SGHRS and CDR2 is YFSETQ. Here the CDR3 reads CASSLAAGGRNTEAFF. The DNA for the CDR3 is TGCGCCAGCAGCTTGGCGGCGGGGGGGCGGAACACTGAAGCTTTCTTT.

The gene calls are TRBV5-1 and TRBJ2-3; D remains ambiguous. Germline V lookup: CDR1 SGHRS, CDR2 YFSETQ. The CDR3 is 14 amino acids. V was clipped by 4 bases and J by 5 bases, with 14 bases between them. CDR3 residues: CASSPSYPEDTQYF. Here the CDR3 DNA reads TGCGCCAGCAGCCCTTCCTATCCCGAAGATACGCAGTATTTT.

The chain has TRBV3-1 (or the pseudogene TRBV3-2) and TRBJ1-4; D is unresolved. Trimming stripped 0 bases from V and 7 bases from J, with 12 bases between. This CDR3 region has 15 residues. The germline gives CDR1 LGHDT, CDR2 YNNKEL (reference sequence). This chain's CDR3 is CASSQDAGSPEKLFF. CDR3 DNA: TGTGCCAGCAGCCAAGATGCAGGATCCCCTGAAAAACTGTTTTTT.

V is TRBV2 and J is TRBJ1-5; D call uncertain. The CDR3 is 13 amino acids. V was cut by 4 bases and J by 2 bases, with 6 bases left in between. Per the germline V gene, CDR1 is SNHLY and CDR2 is FYNNEI. In DNA, the CDR3 is TGTGCCAGCAGTGCGCCGGGCAATCAGCCCCAGCATTTT. This translates into CASSAPGNQPQHF.

This chain joins TRBV11-2 and TRBJ1-1; D unresolved. Germline assignment: CDR1 SGHAT and CDR2 FQNNGV. This CDR3 has 13 residues. The V gene lost 5 bases and the J gene lost 4 bases, with 11 bases spanning the gap. The CDR3 bases are TGTGCCAGCAGCCCCGACTTCCGCACTGAAGCTTTCTTT. This translates into CASSPDFRTEAFF. The variable domain in full, completed from reference TRBV11-2 and TRBJ1-1, reads EAGVAQSPRYKIIEKRQSVAFWCNPISGHATLYWYQQILGQGPKLLIQFQNNGVVDDSQLPKDRFSAERLKGVDSTLKIQPAKLEDSAVYLCASSPDFRTEAFFGQGTRLTVV.

The chain uses TRBV7-9 and TRBJ1-2; D is unclear. The CDR3 runs 13 residues. Trimming took 1 base from V and 8 from J, leaving 11 bases between them. From germline, CDR1 is SEHNR and CDR2 FQNEAQ (reference sequence). The CDR3 region is CASSLDSPDGYTF. CDR3 DNA: TGTGCCAGCAGCTTAGACAGTCCCGACGGCTACACCTTC.

This rearrangement joins TRBV20-1 to TRBJ2-1; 8 nucleotides match TRBD2. CDR1 is DFQATT, CDR2 SNEGSKA, per germline (reference sequence). CDR3 length: 12 residues. After removal of 5 bases from V and 8 bases from J, the junction contained 5 bases not matched to a gene. CDR3 sequence (DNA): TGCAGTGCTCGTGGACTAGCCCATGAGCAGTTCTTC. Its translation is CSARGLAHEQFF.

A word on this clone: The junction and the germline gene differ at one end; a read error may be behind it. V is TRBV7-7 and J is TRBJ1-1; D gene uncertain. Germline CDR1 is SSHAT and CDR2 is FNYEAQ (reference sequence). The CDR3 loop spans 18 amino acids. The CDR3 DNA follows: TGTGCTAGCAGCTTAAAAGGAGTTGAGGTGGCTATGAACACTGAAGCTTTCTTT. Amino acids: CASSLKGVEVAMNTEAFF. The variable domain in full, completed from reference TRBV7-7 and TRBJ1-1, reads GAGVSQSPRYKVTKRGQDVTLRCDPISSHATLYWYQQALGQGPEFLTYFNYEAQPDKSGLPSDRFSAERPEGSISTLTIQRTEQRDSAMYRCASSLKGVEVAMNTEAFFGQGTRLTVV.

This chain connects TRBV6-6 to TRBJ2-7, with TRBD1 as a possible D gene (6 bases). Deletions cut 2 bases from V and 4 bases from J, with 6 bases between. The CDR3 length is 12 residues. Germline V gene sequence: CDR1 MNHNY, CDR2 SVGAGI (reference sequence). The CDR3 DNA is TGTGCCAGCAGTTACGGGACATACGAGCAGTACTTC. Its protein product is CASSYGTYEQYF.

V gene TRBV6-6 combines with J gene TRBJ2-2, with TRBD1 matching 10 bases. The CDR3 runs to 16 residues. V gave up 6 bases and J gave up 7 bases; unmatched junction bases: 11. CDR1 and CDR2 from the germline V gene are MNHNY and SVGAGI (reference sequence). CDR3 DNA sequence: TGTGCCAGCAGATCAACCGGGACAGGGGTCGGCGGGGAGCTGTTTTTT. Translation gives CASRSTGTGVGGELFF.

The chain links TRBV19 to TRBJ1-1; D may be TRBD1 (6 bases). Germline V lookup: CDR1 LNHDA, CDR2 SQIVND (reference sequence). CDR3 length: 13 amino acids. The V and J ends lost 7 bases and 1 base respectively, with 10 bases between them. DNA for the CDR3: TGTGCCAGTAAGGGGGTAGGGAACACTGAAGCTTTCTTT. It encodes CASKGVGNTEAFF.